This TCR beta chain stems from a study of cytomegalovirus exposure and HLA in healthy donors. Study-wide context: About 85 million unique TCR sequences came from HLA-typed donors in an early release. Study-wide results and limits: Most CMV-associated TCR beta chains appeared HLA-restricted in a later analysis. Across HLA loci, a later analysis found differing TCR association rates, with DRB1 most and HLA-C fewest.

Comments on this clone: The antigen remains undetermined.

Primers for the PCR totalled 60 Vbeta and 13 Jbeta. The assay was immunoSEQ multiplex PCR, and TCRdb's table has in-frame clones only and misses some. In the table there are some 170,000 clones, about three quarters of which are singletons. CDR1 SNHLY and CDR2 FYNNEI come from the germline V gene. V lost 3 bases, J lost 5 bases, and 9 bases stayed unmatched. This CDR3 contains 15 residues. Participants comprised healthy donors of bone marrow. The specimen sequenced was PBMCs. This TCR derives from a man between 35 and 55 years old in good health and CMV-seropositive. This chain uses TRBV2 with TRBJ2-5, with 7 bases identical to TRBD1. The CDR3 sequence is CASSEYRGSRETQYF. The CDR3 nucleotides are TGTGCCAGCAGTGAGTACAGGGGATCACGGGAGACCCAGTACTTC.